The clone carrying this T cell receptor (beta chain) was detected only once. Its matching antigen is unknown. This table comes from immunoSEQ multiplex PCR, and its TCRdb copy is limited to in-frame clones, with some not included. The sample includes about 40,000 clones, 65% to 75% of them seen just once. This sample was taken from a study of vaccination effects on CD4 cells after COVID-19. On the study more broadly: Wells each received 2 million or so PBMC, cultured with roughly 9.4 IU/ml IL-2 and around 9.8 ug/ml peptides.

CD4+ T cells were isolated after about nine days of culture. The participants, recipients of two vaccine doses, got either BNT162b2 or mRNA-1273. Nucleocapsid antibodies were negative in the vaccine recipients, who had never had SARS-CoV-2 infection. Cultures got half-medium changes with IL-2 on days 3 and 7. This TCR came from a human donor who received a COVID-19 vaccine. The sample here was CD4+ T cells from PBMCs cultured without peptide, taken after COVID-19 vaccination.

The DNA for the CDR3 is TGTGCTAGTGGTTTGCCCCAGACTGAAGCTTTCTTT. Translating gives CASGLPQTEAFF. V and J are TRBV12-5 and TRBJ1-1; D is unresolved. Trimming stripped 2 bases from V and 5 bases from J, with 6 bases between. Germline V gene data show CDR1 as LGHNT and CDR2 as FRNRAP. CDR3 length: 12 amino acids.